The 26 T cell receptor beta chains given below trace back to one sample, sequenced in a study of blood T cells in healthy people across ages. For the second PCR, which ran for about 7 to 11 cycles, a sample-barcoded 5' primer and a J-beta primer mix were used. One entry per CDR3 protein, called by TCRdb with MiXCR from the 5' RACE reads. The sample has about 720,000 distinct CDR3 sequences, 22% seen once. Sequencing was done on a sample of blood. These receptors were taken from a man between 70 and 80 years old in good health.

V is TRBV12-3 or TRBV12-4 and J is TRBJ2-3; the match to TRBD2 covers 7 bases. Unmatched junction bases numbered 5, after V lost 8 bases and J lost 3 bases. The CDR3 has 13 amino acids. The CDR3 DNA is TGTGCCAGCGCTGGGGGGGAAACAGATACGCAGTATTTT. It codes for CASAGGETDTQYF.

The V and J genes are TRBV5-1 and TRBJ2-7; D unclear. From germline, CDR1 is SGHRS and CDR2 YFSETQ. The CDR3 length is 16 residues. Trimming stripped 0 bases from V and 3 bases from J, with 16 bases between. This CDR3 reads CASSLAGQVWDYEQYV. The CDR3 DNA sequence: TGCGCCAGCAGCTTGGCCGGTCAGGTTTGGGACTACGAGCAGTACGTC.

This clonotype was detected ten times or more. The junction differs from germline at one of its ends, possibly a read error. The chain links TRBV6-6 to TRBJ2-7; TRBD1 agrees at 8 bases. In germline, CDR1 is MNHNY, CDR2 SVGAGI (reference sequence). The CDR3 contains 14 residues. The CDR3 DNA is TGCGCCAGCAGCCCACGGACAGGGACCTACGAGCAGTACTTC. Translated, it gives CASSPRTGTYEQYF.

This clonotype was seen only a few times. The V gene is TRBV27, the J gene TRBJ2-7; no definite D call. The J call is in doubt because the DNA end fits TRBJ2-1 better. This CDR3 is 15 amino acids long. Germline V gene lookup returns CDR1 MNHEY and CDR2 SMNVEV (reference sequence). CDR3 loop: CASSSLGLIYNEQFF. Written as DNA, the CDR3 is TGTGCCAGCAGTTCTTTAGGGTTAATTTACAATGAGCAGTTCTTC.

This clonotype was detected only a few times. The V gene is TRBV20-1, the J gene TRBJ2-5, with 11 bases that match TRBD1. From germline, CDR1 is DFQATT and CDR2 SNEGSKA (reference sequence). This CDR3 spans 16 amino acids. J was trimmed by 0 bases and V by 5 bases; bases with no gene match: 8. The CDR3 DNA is TGCAGTGCTTCCGGGACAGGGGGGAGGTACCAAGAGACCCAGTACTTC. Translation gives CSASGTGGRYQETQYF.

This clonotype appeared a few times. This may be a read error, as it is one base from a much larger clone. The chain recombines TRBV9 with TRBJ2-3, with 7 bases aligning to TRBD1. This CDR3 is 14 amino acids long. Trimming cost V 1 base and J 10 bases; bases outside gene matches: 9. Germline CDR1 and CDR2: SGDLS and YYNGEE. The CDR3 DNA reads TGTGCCAGCAGCGTACCAGGGGGAAGGGGTGCGCAGTATTTT. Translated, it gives CASSVPGGRGAQYF.

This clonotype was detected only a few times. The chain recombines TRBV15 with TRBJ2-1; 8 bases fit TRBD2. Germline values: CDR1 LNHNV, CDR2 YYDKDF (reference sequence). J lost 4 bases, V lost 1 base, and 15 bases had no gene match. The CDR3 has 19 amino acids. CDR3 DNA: TGTGCCACCAGCAGAGGCCGATCTACACTAGCGGACCATTACAATGAGCAGTTCTTC. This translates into CATSRGRSTLADHYNEQFF.

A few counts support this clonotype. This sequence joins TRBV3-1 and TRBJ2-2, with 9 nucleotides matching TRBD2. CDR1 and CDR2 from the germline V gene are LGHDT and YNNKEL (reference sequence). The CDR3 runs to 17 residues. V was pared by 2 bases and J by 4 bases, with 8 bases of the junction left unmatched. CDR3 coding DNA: TGTGCCAGCAGCCAACCGAAGGCGGGGGGGCGCACCGGGGAGCTGTTTTTT. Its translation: CASSQPKAGGRTGELFF. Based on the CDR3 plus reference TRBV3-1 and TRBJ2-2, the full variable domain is DTAVSQTPKYLVTQMGNDKSIKCEQNLGHDTMYWYKQDSKKFLKIMFSYNNKELIINETVPNRFSPKSPDKAHLNLHINSLELGDSAVYFCASSQPKAGGRTGELFFGEGSRLTVL.

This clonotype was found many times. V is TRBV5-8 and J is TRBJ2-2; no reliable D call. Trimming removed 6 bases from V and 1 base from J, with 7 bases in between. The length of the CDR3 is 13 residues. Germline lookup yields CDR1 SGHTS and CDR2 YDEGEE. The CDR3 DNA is TGTGCCAGCAACCAGCTGAACACCGGGGAGCTGTTTTTT. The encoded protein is CASNQLNTGELFF.

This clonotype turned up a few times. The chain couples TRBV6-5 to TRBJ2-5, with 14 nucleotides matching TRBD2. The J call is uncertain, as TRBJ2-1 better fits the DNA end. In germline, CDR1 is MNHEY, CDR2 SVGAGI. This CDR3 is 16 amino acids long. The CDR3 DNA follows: TGTGCCAGCAGTTTGCGACTAGCGGGGGGGCAGGGTGAGCAGTTCTTC. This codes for CASSLRLAGGQGEQFF.

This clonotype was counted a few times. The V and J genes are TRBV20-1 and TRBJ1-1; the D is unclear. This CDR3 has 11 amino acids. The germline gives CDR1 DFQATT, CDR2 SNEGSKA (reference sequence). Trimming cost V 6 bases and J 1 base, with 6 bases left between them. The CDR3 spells CSAYGNTEAFF. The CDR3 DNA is TGCAGTGCGTATGGGAACACTGAAGCTTTCTTT.

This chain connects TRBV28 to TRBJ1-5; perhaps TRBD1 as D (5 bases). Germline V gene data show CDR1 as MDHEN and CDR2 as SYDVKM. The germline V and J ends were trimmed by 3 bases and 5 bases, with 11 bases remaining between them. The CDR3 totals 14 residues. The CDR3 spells CASSFTRGDQPQHF. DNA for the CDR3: TGTGCCAGCAGTTTCACGAGGGGCGATCAGCCCCAGCATTTT.

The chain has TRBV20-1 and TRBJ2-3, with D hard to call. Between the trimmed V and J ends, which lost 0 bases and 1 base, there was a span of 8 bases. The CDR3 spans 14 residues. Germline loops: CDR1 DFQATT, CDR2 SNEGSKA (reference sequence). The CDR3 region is CSARENLGTDTQYF. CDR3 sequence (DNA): TGCAGTGCTAGAGAGAATCTGGGCACAGATACGCAGTATTTT.

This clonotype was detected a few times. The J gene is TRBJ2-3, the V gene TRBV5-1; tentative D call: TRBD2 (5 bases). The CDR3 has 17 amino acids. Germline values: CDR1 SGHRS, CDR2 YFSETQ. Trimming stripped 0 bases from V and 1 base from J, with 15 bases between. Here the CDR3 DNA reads TGCGCCAGCAGCTTGGGGATCTCCGGGGTAGGCACAGATACGCAGTATTTT. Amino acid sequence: CASSLGISGVGTDTQYF.

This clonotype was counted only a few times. This chain's CDR3 is CSVYSRNSGVGYTF. The CDR3 DNA reads as TGCAGCGTGTATAGCCGCAACTCTGGGGTTGGCTACACCTTC. The chain combines TRBV29-1 with TRBJ1-2; D gene uncertain. V dropped 6 bases and J dropped 7 bases, with 21 bases sitting between them. The CDR3 totals 14 residues. Germline V gene sequence: CDR1 SQVTM, CDR2 ANQGSEA.

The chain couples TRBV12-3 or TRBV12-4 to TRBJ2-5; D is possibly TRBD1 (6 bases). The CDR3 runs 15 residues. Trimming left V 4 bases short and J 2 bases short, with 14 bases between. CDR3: CASSSWGLGQETQYF. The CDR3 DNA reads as TGTGCCAGCAGTTCTTGGGGGCTGGGACAAGAGACCCAGTACTTC.

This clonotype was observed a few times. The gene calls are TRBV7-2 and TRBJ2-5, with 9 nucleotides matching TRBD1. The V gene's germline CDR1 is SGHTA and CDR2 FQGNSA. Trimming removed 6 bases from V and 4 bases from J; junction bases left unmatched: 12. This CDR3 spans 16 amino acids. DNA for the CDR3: TGTGCCAGCAGTCAACCGGGACAGGGTTTAGGAGAGACCCAGTACTTC. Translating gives CASSQPGQGLGETQYF.

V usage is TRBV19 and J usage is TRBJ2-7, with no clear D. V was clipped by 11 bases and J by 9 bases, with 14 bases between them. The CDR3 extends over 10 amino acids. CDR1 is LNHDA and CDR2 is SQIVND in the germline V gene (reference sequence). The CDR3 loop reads CAPVGSSQYV. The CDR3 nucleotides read TGTGCCCCAGTTGGCAGTTCGCAGTACGTC.

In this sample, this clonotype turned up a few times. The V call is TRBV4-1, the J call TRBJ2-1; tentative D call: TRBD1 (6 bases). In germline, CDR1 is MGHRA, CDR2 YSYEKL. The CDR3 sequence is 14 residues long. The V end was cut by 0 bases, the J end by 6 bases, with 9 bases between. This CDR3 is CASSQDGTFNEQFF. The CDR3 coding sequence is TGCGCCAGCAGCCAAGATGGGACATTCAATGAGCAGTTCTTC.

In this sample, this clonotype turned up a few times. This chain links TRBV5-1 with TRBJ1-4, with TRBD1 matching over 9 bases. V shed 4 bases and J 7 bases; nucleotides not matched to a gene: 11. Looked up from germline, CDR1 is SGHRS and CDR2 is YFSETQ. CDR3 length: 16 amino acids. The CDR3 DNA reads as TGCGCCAGCAGCCACGCCGGGACAGGGCCTCTTGAAAAACTGTTTTTT. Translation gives CASSHAGTGPLEKLFF.

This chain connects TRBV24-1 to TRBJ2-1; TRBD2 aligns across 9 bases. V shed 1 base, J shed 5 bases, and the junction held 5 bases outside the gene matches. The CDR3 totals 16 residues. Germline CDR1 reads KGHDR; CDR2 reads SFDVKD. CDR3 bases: TGTGCCACCAGTGATTTTGAGGCGGGAGGGAACAATGAGCAGTTCTTC. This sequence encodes CATSDFEAGGNNEQFF.

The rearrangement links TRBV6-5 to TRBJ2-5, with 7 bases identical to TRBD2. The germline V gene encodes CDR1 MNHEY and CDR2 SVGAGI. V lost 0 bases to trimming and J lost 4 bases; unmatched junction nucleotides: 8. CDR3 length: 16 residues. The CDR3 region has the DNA TGTGCCAGCAGTTACTCTTGGACTAGATCCGCAGAGACCCAGTACTTC. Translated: CASSYSWTRSAETQYF.

The CDR3 region is CASSLGTGVREQYV. In DNA, the CDR3 is TGTGCCAGCAGTTTAGGGACAGGAGTCCGGGAGCAGTACGTC. V gene TRBV28 combines with J gene TRBJ2-7, with 8 positions matching TRBD1. V dropped 2 bases and J dropped 7; count of bases not matched to a gene: 7. The germline gives CDR1 MDHEN, CDR2 SYDVKM. The CDR3 extends over 14 amino acids.

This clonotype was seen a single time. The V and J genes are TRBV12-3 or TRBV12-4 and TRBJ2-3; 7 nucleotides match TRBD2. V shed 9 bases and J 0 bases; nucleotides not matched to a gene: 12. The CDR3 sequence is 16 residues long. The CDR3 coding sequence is TGTGCCAGTTCTAGGGCCAGCGGGGCCAGCACAGATACGCAGTATTTT. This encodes CASSRASGASTDTQYF.

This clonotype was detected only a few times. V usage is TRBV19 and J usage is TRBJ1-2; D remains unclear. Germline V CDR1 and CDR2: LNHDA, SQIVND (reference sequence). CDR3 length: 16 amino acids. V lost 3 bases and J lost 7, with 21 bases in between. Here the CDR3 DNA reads TGTGCCAGTAGTATGTCTGGACTTCACTCTGGGCGTGGCTACACCTTC. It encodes CASSMSGLHSGRGYTF.

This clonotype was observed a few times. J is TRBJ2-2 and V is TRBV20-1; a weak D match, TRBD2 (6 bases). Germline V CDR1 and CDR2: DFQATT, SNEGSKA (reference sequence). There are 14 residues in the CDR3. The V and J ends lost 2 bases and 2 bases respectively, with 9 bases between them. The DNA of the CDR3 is TGCAGTGCTAGACATGGGACTAACACCGGGGAGCTGTTTTTT. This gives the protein CSARHGTNTGELFF.